The next 2 T cell receptor beta chains were all read from a single sample in a study of blood T cell repertoires in COVID-19. Repertoires were generated with immunoSEQ multiplex PCR, while TCRdb's copy carries only in-frame clones and drops some. The sample records roughly 200,000 clones, approximately 90% being singletons. Sample: PBMCs or T cells enriched from blood (not recorded which). Every receptor here comes from a woman aged 40-49 years in a cohort exposed to, infected with or recovered from COVID-19 (not recorded which).

This rearrangement joins TRBV5-1 to TRBJ2-7; D might be TRBD1 (6 bases). The CDR3 runs to 16 residues. V was shortened by 4 bases and J by 5 bases, with 22 bases between the two germline ends. Germline values: CDR1 SGHRS, CDR2 YFSETQ. CDR3 nucleotides: TGCGCCAGCAGCGAAAACAGGGTATGGACCAAGGACGAGCAGTACTTC. Its protein is CASSENRVWTKDEQYF.

The chain couples TRBV3-1 (or the pseudogene TRBV3-2) to TRBJ1-4; D is uncertain. The CDR3 runs 15 residues. The V and J ends lost 0 bases and 5 bases respectively, with 10 bases between them. Germline CDR1 LGHDT, CDR2 YNNKEL (reference sequence). In nucleotides, the CDR3 is TGTGCCAGCAGCCAAGATGGCCGCGGAAATGAAAAACTGTTTTTT. Residues: CASSQDGRGNEKLFF.